A selection of T cell receptor beta chains follows, all from one sample in a study of cytomegalovirus exposure and HLA in healthy donors. Repertoires were generated with immunoSEQ multiplex PCR, while TCRdb's copy carries only in-frame clones and drops some. The sample consists of about 160,000 clones, roughly four fifths of them appearing once. Sequenced sample: PBMCs. The receptors originated from a man in his forties or fifties in good health and CMV-seropositive. Both conserved end residues are part of each CDR3. The D gene is left open where the match is weak. Clone size is given for some rows only: seen once, a few or many times, or a class if the clone is expanded.

j_gene,d_gene,len,abundance,v_gene,CDR3aa,CDR3nt
TRBJ1-3,NA,14,once,TRBV11-2,CASSLLLAGNTIYF,TGTGCCAGCAGCTTATTACTAGCAGGAAACACCATATATTTT
TRBJ2-7,TRBD2,14,NA,TRBV13,CASSSSGSIYEQYF,TGTGCCAGCAGCTCTAGCGGGAGCATCTACGAGCAGTACTTC
TRBJ1-5,NA,14,NA,TRBV9,CASSVGGGRQPQHF,TGTGCCAGCAGCGTAGGCGGGGGGCGTCAGCCCCAGCATTTT
TRBJ2-5,NA,13,once,TRBV5-1,CASSLPLQETQYF,TGCGCCAGCAGCTTGCCACTGCAAGAGACCCAGTACTTC
TRBJ1-1,TRBD1,14,NA,TRBV6-5,CASSSLTGHTEAFF,TGTGCCAGCAGTTCCTTGACAGGGCACACTGAAGCTTTCTTT
TRBJ1-2,NA,13,NA,TRBV14,CASSLGVFYGYTF,TGTGCCAGCAGCCTCGGGGTTTTCTATGGCTACACCTTC
TRBJ1-1,TRBD1,17,NA,TRBV30,CAWSVLYRGQGNTEAFF,TGTGCCTGGAGTGTATTGTACAGGGGGCAGGGGAACACTGAAGCTTTCTTT
TRBJ2-7,NA,11,once,TRBV20-1,CSASNSYEQYF,TGCAGTGCGTCAAATAGCTACGAGCAGTACTTC
TRBJ2-3,TRBD2,16,NA,TRBV7-2,CASSWMGRGMTDTQYF,TGTGCCAGCAGCTGGATGGGGCGGGGGATGACAGATACGCAGTATTTT
TRBJ2-7,TRBD2,15,NA,TRBV7-9,CASSRLAGGPYEQYF,TGTGCCAGCAGCCGTCTAGCGGGAGGGCCCTACGAGCAGTACTTC
TRBJ1-2,NA,15,NA,TRBV19,CASTDEGRSAYGYTF,TGTGCCAGTACCGACGAGGGTCGGAGCGCCTATGGCTACACCTTC
TRBJ1-3,TRBD1,17,NA,TRBV19,CASSPTGQGKRGNTIYF,TGTGCCAGTAGTCCCACCGGACAGGGAAAAAGAGGAAACACCATATATTTT
TRBJ2-3,NA,16,NA,TRBV9,CASSVVGAFHTDTQYF,TGTGCCAGCAGCGTAGTGGGGGCGTTCCACACAGATACGCAGTATTTT
TRBJ2-7,TRBD2,16,NA,TRBV6-5,CASSYVASGKGNEQYF,TGTGCCAGCAGTTACGTTGCTAGCGGGAAGGGAAACGAGCAGTACTTC
TRBJ2-7,TRBD1,18,few,TRBV7-2,CASSSPRGRDRGRYEQYF,TGTGCCAGCAGCTCTCCGAGGGGGAGGGACAGGGGGAGGTACGAGCAGTACTTC
TRBJ2-7,NA,15,NA,TRBV5-5,CASSATGYIGYEQYF,TGTGCCAGCAGCGCAACAGGGTACATTGGATACGAGCAGTACTTC
TRBJ1-3,NA,16,once,TRBV4-2,CASSQDWTVSGNTIYF,TGTGCCAGCAGCCAAGACTGGACAGTCTCTGGAAACACCATATATTTT
TRBJ2-1,TRBD1,16,NA,TRBV11-2,CASSSLTGEGVNEQFF,TGTGCCAGCAGCTCCCTCACAGGGGAAGGGGTAAATGAGCAGTTCTTC
TRBJ2-1,NA,17,NA,TRBV15,CATSSTTRAVSYNEQFF,TGTGCCACCAGCTCAACGACTAGAGCGGTCTCCTACAATGAGCAGTTCTTC
TRBJ2-5,TRBD2,15,NA,TRBV5-1,CASSLSGAEQETQYF,TGCGCCAGCAGCTTGAGCGGGGCAGAACAAGAGACCCAGTACTTC
TRBJ1-2,NA,19,NA,TRBV4-3,CASSQANRVGMFESYGYTF,TGCGCCAGCAGCCAAGCAAACAGGGTAGGGATGTTCGAAAGCTATGGCTACACCTTC
TRBJ1-2,NA,13,NA,TRBV7-2,CASALESNYGYTF,TGTGCCAGCGCTTTAGAATCTAACTATGGCTACACCTTC
TRBJ2-7,TRBD1,12,NA,TRBV19,CASSRDRDEQYF,TGTGCCAGTAGTCGGGACAGGGACGAGCAGTACTTC
TRBJ1-5,NA,16,once,TRBV19,CASSIEQYRNHQPQHF,TGTGCCAGTAGTATAGAACAGTATAGGAACCATCAGCCCCAGCATTTT
TRBJ2-2,TRBD2,18,NA,TRBV5-1,CASSLDLAGGVPTGELFF,TGCGCCAGCAGCTTGGATCTAGCGGGGGGGGTCCCCACCGGGGAGCTGTTTTTT
TRBJ1-4,TRBD1,14,NA,TRBV6-6,CASRSGTGDEKLFF,TGTGCCAGCAGATCCGGGACAGGGGATGAAAAACTGTTTTTT
TRBJ2-7,NA,14,NA,TRBV21-1,CASSNGLDPHEQYF,TGTGCCAGCAGCAACGGACTAGATCCCCACGAGCAGTACTTC
TRBJ2-7,NA,15,NA,TRBV18,CASSPPGEPLHEQYF,TGTGCCAGCTCCCCCCCAGGCGAGCCTCTCCACGAGCAGTACTTC
TRBJ1-4,NA,14,once,TRBV19,CASTLGRTNEKLFF,TGTGCCAGTACCCTGGGCAGGACAAATGAAAAACTGTTTTTT
TRBJ2-3,NA,16,NA,TRBV9,CASSVALDAFTDTQYF,TGTGCCAGCAGCGTAGCGCTAGACGCCTTCACAGATACGCAGTATTTT
TRBJ2-5,NA,14,NA,TRBV27,CASSPRDFPREQYF,TGTGCCAGCAGTCCTAGGGACTTCCCCCGAGAACAGTACTTC
TRBJ2-3,TRBD2,15,NA,TRBV7-3,CASSILAGGADTQYF,TGTGCCAGCAGCATCCTAGCGGGGGGTGCAGATACGCAGTATTTT
TRBJ1-2,TRBD1,13,few,TRBV6-5,CATVERDRGGYTF,TGTGCCACGGTGGAACGGGACAGGGGAGGCTACACCTTC
TRBJ2-2,TRBD2,19,few,TRBV7-6,CASSLAPQTSGRFTGELFF,TGTGCCAGCAGCTTAGCCCCACAAACTAGCGGGAGGTTCACCGGGGAGCTGTTTTTT
TRBJ1-5,NA,15,NA,TRBV6-5,CASSYGSTANQPQHF,TGTGCCAGCAGTTATGGTTCGACAGCCAATCAGCCCCAGCATTTT
TRBJ1-4,TRBD1,15,NA,TRBV13,CASSPGQGRNEKLFF,TGTGCCAGCAGCCCGGGACAGGGCCGGAATGAAAAACTGTTTTTT
TRBJ2-7,TRBD2,15,NA,TRBV6-5,CASSYSSGGPYEQYF,TGTGCCAGCAGTTACTCGTCGGGGGGACCCTACGAGCAGTACTTC
TRBJ2-2,NA,11,NA,TRBV6-1,CASAGLGELFF,TGTGCCAGCGCTGGGCTCGGGGAGCTGTTTTTT
TRBJ2-7,NA,12,NA,TRBV14,CASSGTGYEQYF,TGTGCCAGCAGCGGAACAGGTTACGAGCAGTACTTC
TRBJ2-7,NA,12,NA,TRBV7-2,CASTALSTGQYF,TGTGCCAGCACCGCCCTCTCCACCGGGCAGTACTTC
TRBJ1-2,TRBD1,14,NA,TRBV6-5,CASSPRTGGYGYTF,TGTGCCAGCAGTCCAAGGACAGGGGGCTATGGCTACACCTTC